The rows below give T cell receptor beta chains drawn from one sample of a study of OX40 agonist ivuxolimab in advanced cancers. Sequencing was performed with immunoSEQ multiplex PCR; in TCRdb, only in-frame clones are kept and a portion is missing. The table has around 77,000 clones, about 85% seen once. The source was CD4+ or CD8+ T cells sorted from blood, collected in a trial of the OX40 agonist ivuxolimab. The receptors come from an adult with an advanced solid tumor such as melanoma, head and neck, liver or kidney cancer. Both conserved end residues are part of each CDR3. The order of the fields is J gene, V gene, D gene, clone size, CDR3 DNA, CDR3 protein. A D gene is named only where the DNA matches it firmly. A clone size is listed for some rows: how often the clone was seen (once, few, many), or a class if it is expanded.

j_call: TRBJ2-7
v_call: TRBV28
d_call: NA
clone_size: once
cdr3_nt: TGTGCCAGTAGAACCCCGAATCACCTCGAGCAGTACTTC
cdr3_aa: CASRTPNHLEQYF

j_call: TRBJ1-2
v_call: TRBV4-1
d_call: NA
clone_size: NA
cdr3_nt: TGCGCCAGCAGCCAAGATCCCAGGAACTATGGCTACACCTTC
cdr3_aa: CASSQDPRNYGYTF

j_call: TRBJ2-3
v_call: TRBV5-8
d_call: TRBD2
clone_size: NA
cdr3_nt: TGTGCCAGCAGCGGTGGGACTAGCGGGGGGAATACGCAGTATTTT
cdr3_aa: CASSGGTSGGNTQYF

j_call: TRBJ1-2
v_call: TRBV7-9
d_call: NA
clone_size: once
cdr3_nt: TGTGCCAGCAGCTCGGGCCCAAGAAAGGATGGCTACACCTTC
cdr3_aa: CASSSGPRKDGYTF

j_call: TRBJ1-1
v_call: TRBV12-5
d_call: TRBD1
clone_size: once
cdr3_nt: TGTGCTAGTGGTCTGGGACAGGGAAGGACTGAAGCTTTCTTT
cdr3_aa: CASGLGQGRTEAFF

j_call: TRBJ2-7
v_call: TRBV11-2
d_call: NA
clone_size: few
cdr3_nt: TGTGCCAGCAGTCGATGGGGGGATACCTACGAGCAGTACTTC
cdr3_aa: CASSRWGDTYEQYF

j_call: TRBJ2-4
v_call: TRBV2
d_call: NA
clone_size: NA
cdr3_nt: TGTGCCAGCAGTGATCCAGCCAAAAACATTCAGTACTTC
cdr3_aa: CASSDPAKNIQYF

j_call: TRBJ2-2
v_call: TRBV7-3
d_call: TRBD2
clone_size: NA
cdr3_nt: TGTGCCAGCAGCCCCTTAGGGCTAGCGGGAAACACCGGGGAGCTGTTTTTT
cdr3_aa: CASSPLGLAGNTGELFF

j_call: TRBJ1-6
v_call: TRBV5-1
d_call: TRBD1
clone_size: NA
cdr3_nt: TGCGCCAGCAGCTTGGGGGACAGGGCATCACCCCTCCACTTT
cdr3_aa: CASSLGDRASPLHF

j_call: TRBJ2-1
v_call: TRBV7-3
d_call: NA
clone_size: NA
cdr3_nt: TGTGCCAGCAGCTTAGGAGGGACGATGGACGAGCAGTTCTTC
cdr3_aa: CASSLGGTMDEQFF

j_call: TRBJ2-3
v_call: TRBV30
d_call: NA
clone_size: once
cdr3_nt: TGTGCCTGGAGTGTACTTGGGGGGGCCCCAGATACGCAGTATTTT
cdr3_aa: CAWSVLGGAPDTQYF

j_call: TRBJ1-2
v_call: TRBV11-2
d_call: NA
clone_size: NA
cdr3_nt: TGTGCCAGCAGCTCAACGGGGGGGGCCTACTATGGCTACACCTTC
cdr3_aa: CASSSTGGAYYGYTF

j_call: TRBJ1-1
v_call: TRBV29-1
d_call: NA
clone_size: few
cdr3_nt: TGCAGCGTTGGTGGTTTTGAAGCTTTCTTT
cdr3_aa: CSVGGFEAFF

j_call: TRBJ2-7
v_call: TRBV27
d_call: TRBD2
clone_size: NA
cdr3_nt: TGTGCCAGCAGTTTCCCGCTAGCGGGGAGCGAGCAGTACTTC
cdr3_aa: CASSFPLAGSEQYF

j_call: TRBJ1-1
v_call: TRBV6-5
d_call: NA
clone_size: NA
cdr3_nt: TGTGCCAGCATCCGGCCGGGGGCAAACACTGAAGCTTTCTTT
cdr3_aa: CASIRPGANTEAFF

j_call: TRBJ2-1
v_call: TRBV4-2
d_call: TRBD2
clone_size: NA
cdr3_nt: TGTGCCAGCAGCCAAGGGGGAGCGGGGGAAACCTACAATGAGCAGTTCTTC
cdr3_aa: CASSQGGAGETYNEQFF

j_call: TRBJ2-2
v_call: TRBV11-2
d_call: NA
clone_size: NA
cdr3_nt: TGTGCCAGCAGCTTATGGGACGGAGACACCGGGGAGCTGTTTTTT
cdr3_aa: CASSLWDGDTGELFF

j_call: TRBJ2-1
v_call: TRBV11-2
d_call: TRBD1
clone_size: NA
cdr3_nt: TGTGCCAGCAGCCGGGACAGTACCTACAATGAGCAGTTCTTC
cdr3_aa: CASSRDSTYNEQFF

j_call: TRBJ1-2
v_call: TRBV6-1
d_call: NA
clone_size: NA
cdr3_nt: TGTGCCAGCAGTGAAGACGATAACTATGGCTACACCTTC
cdr3_aa: CASSEDDNYGYTF

j_call: TRBJ1-2
v_call: TRBV11-2
d_call: NA
clone_size: NA
cdr3_nt: TGTGCCAGCAGCTTAGTGGCCAGCGGAACCCGCTATGGCTACACCTTC
cdr3_aa: CASSLVASGTRYGYTF

j_call: TRBJ1-4
v_call: TRBV12-5
d_call: NA
clone_size: few
cdr3_nt: TGTGCTAGTGCCCCCGATGGAGGTGGAGGTGAAAAACTGTTTTTT
cdr3_aa: CASAPDGGGGEKLFF

j_call: TRBJ2-2
v_call: TRBV11-2
d_call: NA
clone_size: few
cdr3_nt: TGTGCCAGCAGCCTGCTGGGGTACACCGGGGAGCTGTTTTTT
cdr3_aa: CASSLLGYTGELFF

j_call: TRBJ1-4
v_call: TRBV10-3
d_call: TRBD1
clone_size: NA
cdr3_nt: TGTGCCATCAGTGAGGGGGACAGAATTAATGAAAAACTGTTTTTT
cdr3_aa: CAISEGDRINEKLFF

j_call: TRBJ2-1
v_call: TRBV5-1
d_call: NA
clone_size: NA
cdr3_nt: TGCGCCAGCAGCTCCCGGGCCCCAGACAATGAGCAGTTCTTC
cdr3_aa: CASSSRAPDNEQFF

j_call: TRBJ1-4
v_call: TRBV7-2
d_call: NA
clone_size: once
cdr3_nt: TGTGCCAGCAGCTTAGGTGCCCAGGGGTTTGAAAAACTGTTTTTT
cdr3_aa: CASSLGAQGFEKLFF

j_call: TRBJ2-3
v_call: TRBV5-1
d_call: NA
clone_size: NA
cdr3_nt: TGCGCCAGCAGCTTGGGACAGGCTAGCACAGATACGCAGTATTTT
cdr3_aa: CASSLGQASTDTQYF

j_call: TRBJ1-1
v_call: TRBV29-1
d_call: TRBD1
clone_size: once
cdr3_nt: TGCAGCGCCGTCCCGGGACAGGGTTTGAACACTGAAGCTTTCTTT
cdr3_aa: CSAVPGQGLNTEAFF

j_call: TRBJ2-3
v_call: TRBV11-2
d_call: NA
clone_size: NA
cdr3_nt: TGTGCCAGCAGCTTAGATCGGATAGATACGCAGTATTTT
cdr3_aa: CASSLDRIDTQYF

j_call: TRBJ1-5
v_call: TRBV30
d_call: NA
clone_size: NA
cdr3_nt: TGTGCCTGGAGTCCATTAAGAGCATCCCAGCCCCAGCATTTT
cdr3_aa: CAWSPLRASQPQHF

j_call: TRBJ1-1
v_call: TRBV27
d_call: NA
clone_size: few
cdr3_nt: TGTGCCAGCAGGAACTTTCGGAACACTGAAGCTTTCTTT
cdr3_aa: CASRNFRNTEAFF

j_call: TRBJ1-1
v_call: TRBV19
d_call: NA
clone_size: NA
cdr3_nt: TGTGCCAGTAGGTTACGCGCGAGGGGATCCGGGAACACTGAAGCTTTCTTT
cdr3_aa: CASRLRARGSGNTEAFF

j_call: TRBJ1-6
v_call: TRBV6-1
d_call: TRBD1
clone_size: NA
cdr3_nt: TGTGCCAGCAGTGATCAGGACAGGGCTAATTCACCCCTCCACTTT
cdr3_aa: CASSDQDRANSPLHF

j_call: TRBJ2-7
v_call: TRBV6-5
d_call: TRBD2
clone_size: NA
cdr3_nt: TGTGCCAGCAGTTACTCATGGGGTGCTAGCGGGGGCGAGCAGTACTTC
cdr3_aa: CASSYSWGASGGEQYF

j_call: TRBJ2-5
v_call: TRBV11-2
d_call: NA
clone_size: NA
cdr3_nt: TGTGCCAGCAGCTTAGATCGGGTCATGACGAAAGAGACCCAGTACTTC
cdr3_aa: CASSLDRVMTKETQYF

j_call: TRBJ1-3
v_call: TRBV30
d_call: NA
clone_size: NA
cdr3_nt: TGTGCCTGGAGTGGTGGTATCCGGGCCGGCACCATATATTTT
cdr3_aa: CAWSGGIRAGTIYF

j_call: TRBJ2-7
v_call: TRBV9
d_call: NA
clone_size: NA
cdr3_nt: TGTGCCAGCAGCGTAGATCTGGACCCATCCTACGAGCAGTACTTC
cdr3_aa: CASSVDLDPSYEQYF

j_call: TRBJ1-2
v_call: TRBV18
d_call: NA
clone_size: NA
cdr3_nt: TGTGCCAGCTCACCCGGTACTAACTATGGCTACACCTTC
cdr3_aa: CASSPGTNYGYTF

j_call: TRBJ1-1
v_call: TRBV7-7
d_call: NA
clone_size: NA
cdr3_nt: TGTGCCAGCAGCTCGGACAGGAACACTGAAGCTTTCTTT
cdr3_aa: CASSSDRNTEAFF

j_call: TRBJ1-5
v_call: TRBV6-5
d_call: NA
clone_size: NA
cdr3_nt: TGTGCCAGCAGTTATTCAGGGGTAAGCAATCAGCCCCAGCATTTT
cdr3_aa: CASSYSGVSNQPQHF

j_call: TRBJ1-4
v_call: TRBV5-1
d_call: TRBD1
clone_size: NA
cdr3_nt: TGCGCCAGCAGCTTGTCCGCGGGGACAGGGGTTGAAAAACTGTTTTTT
cdr3_aa: CASSLSAGTGVEKLFF

j_call: TRBJ1-4
v_call: TRBV11-2
d_call: NA
clone_size: NA
cdr3_nt: TGTGCCAGCAGCATCAGCGGGTGGGGAACAACTAATGAAAAACTGTTTTTT
cdr3_aa: CASSISGWGTTNEKLFF

j_call: TRBJ2-1
v_call: TRBV7-2
d_call: TRBD1
clone_size: NA
cdr3_nt: TGTGCCAGCAGCTTGGCCGGGACAGACCCCCGGTATGAGCAGTTCTTC
cdr3_aa: CASSLAGTDPRYEQFF

j_call: TRBJ2-1
v_call: TRBV18
d_call: NA
clone_size: NA
cdr3_nt: TGTGCCAGCTCTCGGGGCAGGGACTCCTACAATGAGCAGTTCTTC
cdr3_aa: CASSRGRDSYNEQFF

j_call: TRBJ2-3
v_call: TRBV5-1
d_call: NA
clone_size: NA
cdr3_nt: TGCGCCAGCAGCCCGCGGGACACAGATACGCAGTATTTT
cdr3_aa: CASSPRDTDTQYF

j_call: TRBJ1-2
v_call: TRBV5-8
d_call: NA
clone_size: few
cdr3_nt: TGTGCCAGCAGCTTAGGAAGTTTCGTCGGCAGAAACTATGGCTACACCTTC
cdr3_aa: CASSLGSFVGRNYGYTF

j_call: TRBJ1-4
v_call: TRBV9
d_call: NA
clone_size: NA
cdr3_nt: TGTGCCAGCAGCGTATTACCAACTAATGAAAAACTGTTTTTT
cdr3_aa: CASSVLPTNEKLFF

j_call: TRBJ1-6
v_call: TRBV6-1
d_call: TRBD1
clone_size: once
cdr3_nt: TGTGCCAGCAGGGAGGGGACAGGGCATAATTCACCCCTCCACTTT
cdr3_aa: CASREGTGHNSPLHF

j_call: TRBJ1-2
v_call: TRBV7-2
d_call: NA
clone_size: NA
cdr3_nt: TGTGCCAGCAGCCTATTTCGGGGTCAGGTTGGCTACACCTTC
cdr3_aa: CASSLFRGQVGYTF

j_call: TRBJ1-5
v_call: TRBV29-1
d_call: TRBD1
clone_size: NA
cdr3_nt: TGCAGCGCCGTGACAGGGGGCAATCAGCCCCAGCATTTT
cdr3_aa: CSAVTGGNQPQHF

j_call: TRBJ2-1
v_call: TRBV7-2
d_call: TRBD2
clone_size: NA
cdr3_nt: TGTGCCAGCAGCTTAGCGCAGTGGGGGGGTAATGAGCAGTTCTTC
cdr3_aa: CASSLAQWGGNEQFF

j_call: TRBJ2-3
v_call: TRBV6-1
d_call: TRBD1
clone_size: NA
cdr3_nt: TGTGCCAGCAGAAGACAGGGCTCAGATACGCAGTATTTT
cdr3_aa: CASRRQGSDTQYF